A single sample gave rise to the 25 T cell receptor beta chains below, sequenced in a study of blood T cell repertoires in COVID-19. Repertoires were generated with immunoSEQ multiplex PCR, while TCRdb's copy carries only in-frame clones and drops some. The sample has tens of thousands of clones, roughly 87% seen once. The sample comprised peripheral blood. These receptors all stem from a woman aged 45 to 65 with active or convalescent COVID-19.

This chain links TRBV4-2 with TRBJ1-2, with D possibly being TRBD1 (5 bases). CDR3 length equals 14 residues. Germline V gives CDR1 LGHNA, CDR2 YNFKEQ. The V end lost 0 bases, the J end lost 7 bases, and 12 bases lay between the germline ends. The CDR3 region has the DNA TGTGCCAGCAGCCAAGATTGGGGGGTGGGTGGCTACACCTTC. Its protein product is CASSQDWGVGGYTF.

This chain uses TRBV28 with TRBJ1-2, with 11 bases lining up with TRBD1. After removal of 6 bases from V and 6 bases from J, the junction contained 3 bases not matched to a gene. The CDR3 runs to 13 residues. CDR1 MDHEN and CDR2 SYDVKM come from the germline V gene. The CDR3 DNA sequence: TGTGCCAGCAGGGGGACAGGGGGACATGGCTACACCTTC. Its protein is CASRGTGGHGYTF.

V gene TRBV10-1 combines with J gene TRBJ1-4; tentatively, D is TRBD1 (5 bases). The CDR3 is 12 residues long. V lost 10 bases, J lost 4 bases, and 10 bases lay in between. Germline V gene data show CDR1 as WNHNN and CDR2 as SYGVQD (reference sequence). The CDR3 loop reads CAIGHRNEKLFF. Here the CDR3 DNA reads TGCGCCATAGGACACCGTAATGAAAAACTGTTTTTT.

This clone has just one count. V is TRBV12-3 or TRBV12-4 and J is TRBJ1-2; a weak D match, TRBD1 (6 bases). This CDR3 has 13 amino acids. Trimming took 3 bases from V and 8 from J, leaving 13 bases between them. CDR3 bases: TGTGCCAGCAGTTTCAGGGGCGCAGGGGGCTACACCTTC. It specifies CASSFRGAGGYTF.

The chain employs TRBV7-9 and TRBJ1-1; D perhaps matches TRBD1 (6 bases). Germline assignment: CDR1 SEHNR and CDR2 FQNEAQ (reference sequence). The CDR3 spans 17 residues. Trimming left V 1 base short and J 4 bases short, with 19 bases between. CDR3 sequence (DNA): TGTGCCAGCAGCTTAGGTCAGGGGCGGTTTGGTGGCACTGAAGCTTTCTTT. Translating it yields CASSLGQGRFGGTEAFF.

The rearrangement links TRBV12-3 or TRBV12-4 to TRBJ1-1, with 7 nucleotides matching TRBD1. This CDR3 is 13 amino acids long. The J segment lost 1 base and the V segment lost 10 bases, leaving 6 bases of the junction unmatched. The CDR3 nucleotides are TGTGCCAATACGGACAGGTCGAACACTGAAGCTTTCTTT. Amino acids: CANTDRSNTEAFF.

CDR3 sequence: CASSSTPLELFF. The CDR3 DNA follows: TGTGCCAGCAGCTCTACCCCCCTGGAGCTGTTTTTT. The chain has TRBV5-4 and TRBJ2-2, with unresolved D. Per germline, CDR1 SGHNT and CDR2 YYREEE (reference sequence). V was trimmed by 3 bases and J by 10 bases, leaving 10 bases between them. This CDR3 region has 12 residues.

The chain recombines TRBV5-6 with TRBJ1-2; D is ambiguous. The V end was cut by 4 bases, the J end by 5 bases, with 12 bases between. The germline V gene has CDR1 SGHDT and CDR2 YYEEEE. The CDR3 length is 13 residues. Written as DNA, the CDR3 is TGTGCCAGCAGCCCCCGCCCAGTTTATGGCTACACCTTC. Translation: CASSPRPVYGYTF.

V is TRBV19 and J is TRBJ1-1; no firm D call. This CDR3 has 13 amino acids. The ends were cut back, 8 bases at V and 1 base at J, with 11 bases in the middle. The V gene's germline CDR1 is LNHDA and CDR2 SQIVND (reference sequence). CDR3 DNA: TGTGCCAGTCGAACCACGGGGAACACTGAAGCTTTCTTT. This sequence encodes CASRTTGNTEAFF.

The V gene is TRBV30, the J gene TRBJ1-1; a possible D gene is TRBD1 (5 bases). Germline-derived CDR1 and CDR2 are GTSNPN and SVGIG (reference sequence). V was cut by 2 bases and J by 7 bases, with 17 bases left in between. This CDR3 is built from 14 residues. CDR3 in amino acids: CAWSSDPARGEAFF. The CDR3 DNA is TGTGCCTGGAGTTCCGATCCAGCAAGGGGTGAAGCTTTCTTT.

The table lists this clone with many counts. The V and J genes are TRBV9 and TRBJ2-7; D possibly corresponds to TRBD1 (5 bases). Trimming left V 0 bases short and J 6 bases short, with 13 bases between. The CDR3 is 14 amino acids. The germline V gene encodes CDR1 SGDLS and CDR2 YYNGEE. The CDR3 protein is CASSVGTPYSEQYF. Written as DNA, the CDR3 is TGTGCCAGCAGCGTAGGGACACCCTACTCCGAGCAGTACTTC.

In this sample, this clone turned up a few times. This chain connects TRBV10-3 to TRBJ2-1; TRBD1 matches 7 bases. The CDR3 runs to 11 residues. CDR1 and CDR2 (germline): ENHRY, SYGVKD. V shed 6 bases and J 9 bases; nucleotides not matched to a gene: 2. The CDR3 DNA is TGTGCCATCAGACAGGGGCCTGAGCAGTTCTTC. It codes for CAIRQGPEQFF.

This chain links TRBV30 with TRBJ1-2; D uncertain. Trimming shortened V by 3 bases and J by 8 bases, and 13 bases separated the two germline ends. The germline V gene has CDR1 GTSNPN and CDR2 SVGIG (reference sequence). This CDR3 region has 12 residues. CDR3 region: CAWSPRGLGYTF. The DNA for the CDR3 is TGTGCCTGGAGCCCCCGCGGGCTGGGCTACACCTTC.

The chain combines TRBV5-1 with TRBJ2-5, with D perhaps matching TRBD1 (5 bases). This CDR3 contains 13 residues. V was clipped by 0 bases and J by 5 bases, with 8 bases between them. Germline V lookup: CDR1 SGHRS, CDR2 YFSETQ. Written as DNA, the CDR3 is TGCGCCAGCAGCTTGGGGGGCGCGGAGACCCAGTACTTC. It is translated as CASSLGGAETQYF.

This clone was detected only a few times. V and J are TRBV19 and TRBJ1-2; D gene unclear. The CDR3 contains 12 residues. V was trimmed by 7 bases and J by 4 bases, leaving 10 bases between them. Germline V CDR1 and CDR2: LNHDA, SQIVND (reference sequence). CDR3 coding DNA: TGTGCCAGTACACCAGGTCTCTATGGCTACACCTTC. As protein: CASTPGLYGYTF.

The gene calls are TRBV4-2 and TRBJ2-2, with 11 bases fitting TRBD2. Trimming cost V 3 bases and J 8 bases; bases outside gene matches: 14. Germline V gene sequence: CDR1 LGHNA, CDR2 YNFKEQ. The CDR3 sequence is 18 residues long. This chain's CDR3 is CASSHNLAGGGLDGELFF. CDR3 DNA sequence: TGTGCCAGCAGCCATAACCTAGCGGGGGGCGGTTTGGATGGGGAGCTGTTTTTT.

This clone was counted a single time. V gene TRBV19 combines with J gene TRBJ2-4; D possibly corresponds to TRBD2 (5 bases). The germline gives CDR1 LNHDA, CDR2 SQIVND (reference sequence). The CDR3 sequence is 14 residues long. With 0 bases removed from V and 7 bases from J, the gap between germline ends came to 10 bases. CDR3 in amino acids: CASSIERGSNIQYF. CDR3 DNA: TGTGCCAGTAGTATAGAGAGAGGGAGTAACATTCAGTACTTC.

V gene TRBV6-6 combines with J gene TRBJ1-4; D ambiguous. Germline CDR1 is MNHNY and CDR2 is SVGAGI (reference sequence). With 6 bases removed from V and 7 bases from J, the gap between germline ends came to 6 bases. The CDR3 is made up of 11 amino acids. The CDR3 reads CASRTSEKLFF. CDR3 nucleotide sequence: TGTGCCAGCAGAACAAGTGAAAAACTGTTTTTT.

The chain joins TRBV7-8 to TRBJ1-3; 8 bases are shared with TRBD1. J lost 1 base, V lost 1 base, and 9 bases had no gene match. The CDR3 is 18 residues long. The germline V gene has CDR1 SGHVS and CDR2 FQNEAQ. CDR3 amino acids: CASSLGGNRGFSGNTIYF. DNA of the CDR3: TGTGCCAGCAGCTTAGGGGGGAACAGGGGGTTTTCTGGAAACACCATATATTTT.

The chain couples TRBV12-3 or TRBV12-4 to TRBJ1-4, with unresolved D. V lost 3 bases and J 5 bases, leaving 7 bases between the germline ends. The CDR3 extends over 13 amino acids. The CDR3, as DNA: TGTGCCAGCAGTTTTTCGGGGAATGAAAAACTGTTTTTT. This codes for CASSFSGNEKLFF.

The CDR3 DNA sequence: TGCGCCAGCAGTGATGGACTAGCGGGGGATTGGGCATACGAGCAGTACTTC. It codes for CASSDGLAGDWAYEQYF. The rearrangement uses TRBV10-2 and TRBJ2-7; TRBD2 matches 13 bases. V shed 3 bases and J 4 bases; nucleotides not matched to a gene: 9. Germline V gene data show CDR1 as WSHSY and CDR2 as SAAADI. The CDR3 loop spans 17 amino acids.

This clone has only a few counts. V gene TRBV7-8 combines with J gene TRBJ1-2; D gene unclear. Trimming took 1 base from V and 4 from J, leaving 7 bases between them. CDR3 length equals 13 residues. Germline CDR1 is SGHVS and CDR2 is FQNEAQ. The CDR3, as DNA: TGTGCCAGCAGCTTAGAGGCGGTCTATGGCTACACCTTC. Its protein product is CASSLEAVYGYTF. Full variable domain (remainder filled in from reference TRBV7-8 and TRBJ1-2): GAGVSQSPRYKVAKRGQDVALRCDPISGHVSLFWYQQALGQGPEFLTYFQNEAQLDKSGLPSDRFFAERPEGSVSTLKIQRTQQEDSAVYLCASSLEAVYGYTFGSGTRLTVV.

This clone was observed once. CDR3 coding DNA: TGTGCCAGCAGCTTCACGGGGGACCATGAGCAGTTCTTC. Residues: CASSFTGDHEQFF. The J gene is TRBJ2-1, the V gene TRBV7-9; a weak D match, TRBD2 (6 bases). The germline CDR1 and CDR2 sequences are SEHNR and FQNEAQ (reference sequence). The CDR3 sequence is 13 residues long. The V gene lost 3 bases and the J gene lost 8 bases, with 11 bases spanning the gap. Drawing the rest from reference TRBV7-9 and TRBJ2-1, the complete variable domain is DTGVSQNPRHKITKRGQNVTFRCDPISEHNRLYWYRQTLGQGPEFLTYFQNEAQLEKSRLLSDRFSAERPKGSFSTLEIQRTEQGDSAMYLCASSFTGDHEQFFGPGTRLTVL.

This clone was observed a handful of times. The chain uses TRBV9 and TRBJ1-1; 9 bases match TRBD1. Germline CDR1 is SGDLS and CDR2 is YYNGEE. J lost 2 bases, V lost 0 bases, and 2 bases had no gene match. The CDR3 spans 15 residues. The CDR3 protein is CASSVGGQGNTEAFF. The CDR3 bases are TGTGCCAGCAGCGTAGGGGGACAGGGAAACACTGAAGCTTTCTTT. Full variable domain (rest looked up from reference TRBV9 and TRBJ1-1): DSGVTQTPKHLITATGQRVTLRCSPRSGDLSVYWYQQSLDQGLQFLIQYYNGEERAKGNILERFSAQQFPDLHSELNLSSLELGDSALYFCASSVGGQGNTEAFFGQGTRLTVV.

About this clone: The same CDR3 also results from other DNA sequences found in this sample. The CDR3 is CSASSGIGSPLHF. The CDR3 DNA follows: TGCAGTGCTAGTTCCGGGATTGGATCACCCCTCCACTTT. The chain uses TRBV20-1 and TRBJ1-6; D is ambiguous. CDR3 length: 13 residues. Germline assignment: CDR1 DFQATT and CDR2 SNEGSKA (reference sequence). The V gene lost 3 bases and the J gene lost 10 bases, with 13 bases spanning the gap.